These T cell receptor beta chains were read from a single sample in a study of identical twins. In TCRdb, the 5' RACE reads were re-called with MiXCR into one record per CDR3 protein. The repertoire holds approximately 690,000 distinct CDR3 sequences, roughly 6.2% seen once, with 1.5% to 2% in the top ten. The sequenced sample was naive T cells sorted from blood. The receptors originated from a man aged 18 to 29 in good health. The CDR3 runs from the conserved cysteine through the conserved F or W. The order of the fields is clone size, V gene, CDR3 protein. Clone size, where shown, is once, few, many, or a class for clones that have expanded.

many	TRBV12-3/TRBV12-4	CASSLGTRNTEAFF
many	TRBV4-1	CASSQVGGGDTQYF
-	TRBV5-5	CASSFFRDEQYF
-	TRBV5-1	CASSLSANTYEQYF
many	TRBV27	CASSSLVNNSPLHF
many	TRBV29-1	CSVGGGLAGGSYNEQFF
many	TRBV5-1	CASSLVLAGGEEQFF
few	TRBV18	CASSPGQGWTEAFF
-	TRBV4-1	CASSPPGGPGQRSGANVLTF
few	TRBV7-9	CASSYPGLAGGYEQFF
many	TRBV19	CASSRVVRGTGETQYF
many	TRBV7-9	CASSATGGGEQFF
-	TRBV11-2	CASSPTGRGQETQYF
many	TRBV27	CASRPVKGWNTGELFF
few	TRBV7-9	CASSFEPQGATEAFF
few	TRBV20-1	CSSTSGSSYEQYF
few	TRBV24-1	CATSGRQGASSYNEQFF
few	TRBV6-1	CASTPGLVFGEPDTQYF
many	TRBV7-6	CASSLEAQGQVSSYEQYF
-	TRBV4-3	CASSHGSGTRRDTQYF
many	TRBV5-1	CASSDQGGTEAFF
few	TRBV27	CASSHSGNSYNEQFF
many	TRBV29-1	CSVGGRALNIQYF
many	TRBV18	CASSPSASSGNTIYF
many	TRBV5-1	CASSPGTSGSGPTNEQFF
-	TRBV7-6	CASNPGQGENEQFF
many	TRBV25-1	CASSKDGGLDEQFF
few	TRBV7-8	CASLDRAGEQYF
many	TRBV11-2	CASSKSASGWGNEQFF
many	TRBV12-3/TRBV12-4	CASSLGQAQETQYF
many	TRBV3-1	CASSQSGANVLTF
few	TRBV27	CASSLLGTSGTSLRKTQYF
many	TRBV27	CASSFQAGRYNEQFF
few	TRBV5-1	CASSSPDLNTEAFF
many	TRBV6-1	CASIGLAGVGEQFF
many	TRBV4-2	CASSQDGTDILWNTGELFF
few	TRBV28	CASSLGVAGYQPQYF
many	TRBV12-3/TRBV12-4	CASSYPPGGEGEAFF
few	TRBV5-5	CASSLPRDRATDTQYF
few	TRBV7-9	CASSLTPGTESYEQYF
few	TRBV29-1	CSVQGTSLYNEQFF
many	TRBV29-1	CSVDLYNEQFF
many	TRBV15	CATATVLAKNIQYF
few	TRBV12-3/TRBV12-4	CASRRPGLSNTGELFF
-	TRBV18	CASSISGGTEAFF
many	TRBV5-1	CASSLLVAGELFF
many	TRBV14	CASSQVGQPYNEQFF
many	TRBV4-3	CASSQLPQDRGTDTQYF
many	TRBV28	CASSLGSAENGYTF
-	TRBV29-1	CSVGGTTLYEQYF
few	TRBV29-1	CSAIRGGRRETQYF